This T cell receptor (beta chain) was obtained from a study of T cells expressing NK-cell markers. Study overall: It was from sorted CD3+CD56+NKG2C+, CD3+CD56+NKG2C- and CD3+CD56-NKG2C+ T cells that TCR beta repertoires came.

Beta-chain TCR cDNA was generated via 5'RACE template switching with UMIs. Following a re-call of the 5' RACE reads, TCRdb has one entry per CDR3 protein and lacks DNA. The table lists hundreds of thousands of distinct CDR3 sequences. As to this clonotype: The antigen is unknown.

Study results and limitations: In a handful of donors, dominant clonotypes made up roughly 25-60.1% of CD3+CD56-NKG2C+ cells.

CDR1 and CDR2 from the germline V gene are SGHRS and YFSETQ. The CDR3 loop spans 14 amino acids. Sequencing input: blood T cells: a sorted CD56 or NKG2C T cell subset, CD4+ or CD8+ T cells, or bulk PBMC T cells (not recorded which). V is TRBV5-1 and J is TRBJ1-1; TCRdb reports TRBD1, a call that lacks DNA to check it against. The sequence came from a man aged 18 to 29 in good health. Here the CDR3 reads CASSWGQENTEAFF.